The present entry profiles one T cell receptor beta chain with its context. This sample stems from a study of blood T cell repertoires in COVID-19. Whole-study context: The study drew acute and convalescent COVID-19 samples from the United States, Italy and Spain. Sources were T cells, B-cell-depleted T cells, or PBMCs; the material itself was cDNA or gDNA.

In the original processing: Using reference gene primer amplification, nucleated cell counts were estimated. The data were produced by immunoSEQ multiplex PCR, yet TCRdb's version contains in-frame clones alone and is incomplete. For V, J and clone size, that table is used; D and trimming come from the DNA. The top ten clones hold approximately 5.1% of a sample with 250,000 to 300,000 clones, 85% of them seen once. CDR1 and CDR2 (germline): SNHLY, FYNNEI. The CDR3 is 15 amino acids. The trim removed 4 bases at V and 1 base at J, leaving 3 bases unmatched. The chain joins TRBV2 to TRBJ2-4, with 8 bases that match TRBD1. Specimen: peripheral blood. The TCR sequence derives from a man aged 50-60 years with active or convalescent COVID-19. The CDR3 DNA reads TGTGCCAGCAGTGGATGGACAGGGGCCAAAAACATTCAGTACTTC. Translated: CASSGWTGAKNIQYF.